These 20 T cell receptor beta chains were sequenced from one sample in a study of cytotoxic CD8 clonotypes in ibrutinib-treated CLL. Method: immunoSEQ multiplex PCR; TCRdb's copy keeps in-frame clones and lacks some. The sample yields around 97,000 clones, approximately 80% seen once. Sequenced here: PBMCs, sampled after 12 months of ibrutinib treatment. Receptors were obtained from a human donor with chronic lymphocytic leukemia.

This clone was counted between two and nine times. This CDR3 reads CASSPLLAGDTGELFF. CDR3 nucleotides: TGTGCCAGCAGCCCCCTACTAGCGGGGGACACCGGGGAGCTGTTTTTT. V is TRBV7-3 and J is TRBJ2-2; TRBD2 matches at 11 bases. J lost 3 bases, V lost 5 bases, and 5 bases had no gene match. Germline V gene lookup returns CDR1 SGHTA and CDR2 FQGTGA. This CDR3 spans 16 amino acids.

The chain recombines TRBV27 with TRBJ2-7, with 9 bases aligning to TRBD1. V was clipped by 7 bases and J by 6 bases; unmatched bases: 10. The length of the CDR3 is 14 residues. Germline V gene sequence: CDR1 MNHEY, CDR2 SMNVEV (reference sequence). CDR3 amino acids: CASKLGQGHFEQYF. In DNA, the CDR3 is TGTGCCAGCAAGTTGGGACAGGGACATTTCGAGCAGTACTTC.

This CDR3 is CASRNRAEGYTF. Here the CDR3 DNA reads TGTGCCAGCAGGAACAGGGCGGAAGGCTACACCTTC. The chain combines TRBV9 with TRBJ1-2, with D tentatively TRBD1 (6 bases). CDR3 length: 12 residues. V lost 5 bases to trimming and J lost 8 bases, with 13 bases between them. The germline V gene encodes CDR1 SGDLS and CDR2 YYNGEE.

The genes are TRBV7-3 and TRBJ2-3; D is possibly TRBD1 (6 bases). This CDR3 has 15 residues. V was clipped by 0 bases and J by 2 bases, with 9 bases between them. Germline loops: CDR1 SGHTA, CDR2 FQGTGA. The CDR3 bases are TGTGCCAGCAGCTTAACCAGGACAGACACAGATACGCAGTATTTT. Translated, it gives CASSLTRTDTDTQYF.

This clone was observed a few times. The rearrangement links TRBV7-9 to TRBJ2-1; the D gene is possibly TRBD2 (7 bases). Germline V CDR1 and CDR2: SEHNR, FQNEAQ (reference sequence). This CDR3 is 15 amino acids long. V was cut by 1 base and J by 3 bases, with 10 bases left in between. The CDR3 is CASSLDGGRYNEQFF. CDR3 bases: TGTGCCAGCAGCTTAGACGGGGGGCGCTACAATGAGCAGTTCTTC.

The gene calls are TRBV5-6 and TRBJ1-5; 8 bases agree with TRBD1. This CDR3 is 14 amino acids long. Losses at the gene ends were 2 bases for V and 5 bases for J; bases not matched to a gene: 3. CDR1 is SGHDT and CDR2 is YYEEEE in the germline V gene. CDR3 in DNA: TGTGCCAGCAGCTTAACAGGGGGGGATCAGCCCCAGCATTTT. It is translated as CASSLTGGDQPQHF. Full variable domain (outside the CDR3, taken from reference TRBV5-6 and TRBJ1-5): DAGVTQSPTHLIKTRGQQVTLRCSPKSGHDTVSWYQQALGQGPQFIFQYYEEEERQRGNFPDRFSGHQFPNYSSELNVNALLLGDSALYLCASSLTGGDQPQHFGDGTRLSIL.

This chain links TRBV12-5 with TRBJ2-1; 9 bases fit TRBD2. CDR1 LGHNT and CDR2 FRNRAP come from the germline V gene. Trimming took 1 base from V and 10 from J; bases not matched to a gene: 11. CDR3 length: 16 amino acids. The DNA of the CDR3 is TGTGCTAGTGGTTTGGGGGGCCCGGGACTAGCTAAAGAGCAGTTCTTC. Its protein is CASGLGGPGLAKEQFF.

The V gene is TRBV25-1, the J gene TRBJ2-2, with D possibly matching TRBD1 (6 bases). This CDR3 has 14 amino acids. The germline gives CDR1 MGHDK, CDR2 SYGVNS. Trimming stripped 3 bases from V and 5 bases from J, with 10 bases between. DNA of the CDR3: TGTGCCAGCAGTGACACAGGGACGACCGGGGAGCTGTTTTTT. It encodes CASSDTGTTGELFF.

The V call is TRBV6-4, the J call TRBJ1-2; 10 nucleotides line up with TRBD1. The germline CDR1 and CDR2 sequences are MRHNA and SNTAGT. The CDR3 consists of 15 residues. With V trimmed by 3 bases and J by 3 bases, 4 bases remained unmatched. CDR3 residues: CASSEIGTGDYGYTF. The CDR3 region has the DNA TGTGCCAGCAGTGAAATTGGGACAGGGGACTATGGCTACACCTTC.

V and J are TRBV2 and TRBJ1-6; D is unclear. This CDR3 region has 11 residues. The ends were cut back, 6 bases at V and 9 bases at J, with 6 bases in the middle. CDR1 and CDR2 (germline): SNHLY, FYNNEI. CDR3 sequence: CASRVSSPLHF. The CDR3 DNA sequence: TGTGCCAGCAGAGTCAGTTCACCCCTCCACTTT.

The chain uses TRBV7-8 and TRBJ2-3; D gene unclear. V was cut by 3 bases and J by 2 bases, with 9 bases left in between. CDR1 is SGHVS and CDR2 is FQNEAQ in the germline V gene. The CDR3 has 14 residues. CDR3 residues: CASSFSLNTDTQYF. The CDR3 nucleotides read TGTGCCAGCAGCTTTTCCCTTAACACAGATACGCAGTATTTT.

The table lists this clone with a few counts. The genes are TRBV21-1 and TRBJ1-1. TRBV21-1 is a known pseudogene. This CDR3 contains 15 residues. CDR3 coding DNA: TGTGCCAGCAGCAAAGATTATGGGGGTTGGACTGAAGCTTTCTTT. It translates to CASSKDYGGWTEAFF.

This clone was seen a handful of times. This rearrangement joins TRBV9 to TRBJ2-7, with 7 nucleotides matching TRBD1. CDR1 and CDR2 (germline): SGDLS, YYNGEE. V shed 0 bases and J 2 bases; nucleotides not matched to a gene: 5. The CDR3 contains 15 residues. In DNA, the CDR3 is TGTGCCAGCAGCGTAGGGCCCGGGACAGCCTACGAGCAGTACTTC. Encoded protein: CASSVGPGTAYEQYF. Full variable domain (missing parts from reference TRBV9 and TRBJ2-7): DSGVTQTPKHLITATGQRVTLRCSPRSGDLSVYWYQQSLDQGLQFLIQYYNGEERAKGNILERFSAQQFPDLHSELNLSSLELGDSALYFCASSVGPGTAYEQYFGPGTRLTVT.

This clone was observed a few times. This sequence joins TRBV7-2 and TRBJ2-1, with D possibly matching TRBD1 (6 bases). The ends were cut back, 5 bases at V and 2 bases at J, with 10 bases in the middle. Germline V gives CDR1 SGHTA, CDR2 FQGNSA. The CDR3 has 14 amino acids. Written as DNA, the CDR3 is TGTGCCAGCAGCCTCAGGGGAGCCTACAATGAGCAGTTCTTC. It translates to CASSLRGAYNEQFF.

The chain's CDR3 is CASSKAFF. The CDR3 DNA reads as TGTGCCAGTAGTAAAGCTTTCTTT. V usage is TRBV19 and J usage is TRBJ1-1; D remains ambiguous. V lost 4 bases to trimming and J lost 9 bases, with 0 bases between them. The CDR3 extends over 8 amino acids. CDR1 and CDR2 (germline): LNHDA, SQIVND (reference sequence).

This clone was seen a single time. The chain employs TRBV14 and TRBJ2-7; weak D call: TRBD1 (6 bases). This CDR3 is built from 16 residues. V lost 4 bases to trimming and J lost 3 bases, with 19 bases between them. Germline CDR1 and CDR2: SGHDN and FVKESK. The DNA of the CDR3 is TGTGCCAGCAGCCTACCGGGACACCGAGGGAACTACGAGCAGTACTTC. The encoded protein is CASSLPGHRGNYEQYF.

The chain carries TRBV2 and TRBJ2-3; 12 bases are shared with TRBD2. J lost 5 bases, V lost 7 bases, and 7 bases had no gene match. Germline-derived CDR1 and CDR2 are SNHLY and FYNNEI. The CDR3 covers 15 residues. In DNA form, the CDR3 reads TGTGCCAGCACGGGGCAGGGACTAGCGGGAGATACGCAGTATTTT. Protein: CASTGQGLAGDTQYF. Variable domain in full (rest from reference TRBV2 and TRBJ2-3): EPEVTQTPSHQVTQMGQEVILRCVPISNHLYFYWYRQILGQKVEFLVSFYNNEISEKSEIFDDQFSVERPDGSNFTLKIRSTKLEDSAMYFCASTGQGLAGDTQYFGPGTRLTVL.

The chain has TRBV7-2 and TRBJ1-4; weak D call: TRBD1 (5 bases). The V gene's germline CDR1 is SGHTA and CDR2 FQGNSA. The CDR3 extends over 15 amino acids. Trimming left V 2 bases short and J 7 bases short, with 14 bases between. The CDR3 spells CASSLRGRKGEKLFF. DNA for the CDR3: TGTGCCAGCAGCTTAAGGGGAAGAAAAGGTGAAAAACTGTTTTTT.

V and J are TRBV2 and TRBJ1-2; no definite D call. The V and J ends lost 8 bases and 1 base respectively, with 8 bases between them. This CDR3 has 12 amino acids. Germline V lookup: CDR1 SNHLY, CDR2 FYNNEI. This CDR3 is CASGKVNYGYTF. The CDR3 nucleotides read TGTGCCAGCGGTAAAGTTAACTATGGCTACACCTTC. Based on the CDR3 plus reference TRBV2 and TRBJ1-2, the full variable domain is EPEVTQTPSHQVTQMGQEVILRCVPISNHLYFYWYRQILGQKVEFLVSFYNNEISEKSEIFDDQFSVERPDGSNFTLKIRSTKLEDSAMYFCASGKVNYGYTFGSGTRLTVV.

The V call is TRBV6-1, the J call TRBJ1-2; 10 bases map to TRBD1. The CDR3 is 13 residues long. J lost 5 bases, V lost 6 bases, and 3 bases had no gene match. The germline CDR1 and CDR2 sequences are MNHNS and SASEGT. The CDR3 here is CASRGTGEYGYTF. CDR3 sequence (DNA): TGTGCCAGCAGGGGGACAGGGGAGTATGGCTACACCTTC.